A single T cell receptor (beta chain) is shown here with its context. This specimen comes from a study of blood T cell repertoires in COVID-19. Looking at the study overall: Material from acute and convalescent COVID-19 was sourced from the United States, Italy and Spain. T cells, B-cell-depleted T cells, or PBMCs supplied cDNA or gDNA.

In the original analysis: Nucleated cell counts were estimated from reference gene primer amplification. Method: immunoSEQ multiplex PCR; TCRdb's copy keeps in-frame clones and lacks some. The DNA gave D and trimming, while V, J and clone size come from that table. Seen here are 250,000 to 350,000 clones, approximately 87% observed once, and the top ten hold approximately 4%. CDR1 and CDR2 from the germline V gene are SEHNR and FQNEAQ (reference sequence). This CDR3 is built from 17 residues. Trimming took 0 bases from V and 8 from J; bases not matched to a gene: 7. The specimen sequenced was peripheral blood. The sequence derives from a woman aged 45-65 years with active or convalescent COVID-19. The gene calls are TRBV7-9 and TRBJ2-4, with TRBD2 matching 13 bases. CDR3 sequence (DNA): TGTGCCAGCAGCTTAGCGAGGACTAGCGGGGGATTAGACATTCAGTACTTC. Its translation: CASSLARTSGGLDIQYF.